This T cell receptor beta chain is from a study of cytomegalovirus exposure and HLA in healthy donors. Germline V gene data show CDR1 as SGDLS and CDR2 as YYNGEE. The CDR3 is 15 amino acids. V trimming: 3 bases; J trimming: 15 bases; junction bases outside the gene matches: 14. Data came from immunoSEQ multiplex PCR; TCRdb stores just in-frame clones and leaves some out. Among some 76,000 clones listed, roughly 94% were seen once. This chain uses TRBV9 with TRBJ2-1, with TRBD2 matching over 11 bases. What was sequenced was PBMCs. The TCR was taken from a woman aged 18-29 years in good health and CMV-seropositive. CDR3 in DNA: TGTGCCAGCAGCGCCCCGGGACTAGCGGAAATTGGCCTGTTCTTC. Protein: CASSAPGLAEIGLFF.